A single sample gave rise to the 27 T cell receptor beta chains below, sequenced in a study of T cells in Graves' hyperthyroidism and ophthalmopathy. Amplification yielded TCR beta CDR3 regions, with RNA transcripts as the source. During a first-round RT-PCR of the TCR CDR3, the HTBI primer set was used. TCRdb re-analysed the multiplex PCR reads in MiXCR, keeping a single row per CDR3 protein. Of 390,000 or so distinct CDR3 sequences listed, about 14% are singletons. The sample taken for sequencing was blood. These receptors were collected from a young man with Graves' ophthalmopathy.

This clonotype has ten or more counts. The rearrangement links TRBV20-1 to TRBJ2-5, with 7 bases fitting TRBD1. Germline V gives CDR1 DFQATT, CDR2 SNEGSKA (reference sequence). V lost 5 bases to trimming and J lost 5 bases; unmatched junction nucleotides: 5. The CDR3 is 12 amino acids. The CDR3 loop reads CSAGRGRETQYF. CDR3 DNA sequence: TGCAGTGCTGGAAGGGGGCGGGAGACCCAGTACTTC.

This clonotype was detected many times. The chain combines TRBV19 with TRBJ2-1; 8 nucleotides agree with TRBD1. V dropped 4 bases and J dropped 0; count of bases not matched to a gene: 8. CDR1 is LNHDA and CDR2 is SQIVND in the germline V gene (reference sequence). The CDR3 has 17 amino acids. As DNA, the CDR3 is TGTGCCAGTAGTACGGGACAGGTTTTTAGCTCCTACAATGAGCAGTTCTTC. Translating it yields CASSTGQVFSSYNEQFF.

At least ten counts were recorded for this clonotype. J is TRBJ2-1 and V is TRBV30, with 10 bases that match TRBD2. The germline V gene has CDR1 GTSNPN and CDR2 SVGIG (reference sequence). The J segment lost 4 bases and the V segment lost 2 bases, leaving 8 bases of the junction unmatched. CDR3 length: 16 amino acids. CDR3 nucleotide sequence: TGTGCCTGGAGTAGCGGGGGGGCTAGCGGGTACAATGAGCAGTTCTTC. Amino acids: CAWSSGGASGYNEQFF. Using reference TRBV30 and TRBJ2-1 for the parts outside the CDR3, the full variable domain is SQTIHQWPATLVQPVGSPLSLECTVEGTSNPNLYWYRQAAGRGLQLLFYSVGIGQISSEVPQNLSASRPQDRQFILSSKKLLLSDSGFYLCAWSSGGASGYNEQFFGPGTRLTVL.

This clonotype was counted ten times or more. The chain couples TRBV5-5 to TRBJ2-5, with TRBD1 matching over 8 bases. Germline-derived CDR1 and CDR2 are SGHKS and YYEKEE (reference sequence). The CDR3 totals 14 residues. The junction had 7 bases not matched to a gene; V was cut back by 5 bases and J by 4 bases. This CDR3 is CASRVWTGSETQYF. The CDR3 nucleotides read TGTGCCAGCAGAGTCTGGACAGGGTCAGAGACCCAGTACTTC.

This clonotype appeared many times. The chain recombines TRBV11-2 with TRBJ2-5; 8 positions agree with TRBD1. The germline V gene encodes CDR1 SGHAT and CDR2 FQNNGV. The trim removed 5 bases at V and 6 bases at J, leaving 8 bases unmatched. The CDR3 sequence is 14 residues long. As DNA, the CDR3 is TGTGCCAGCAGCAGACAGGGGACCTTTCAGACCCAGTACTTC. This translates into CASSRQGTFQTQYF. The full variable domain, rest sourced from reference TRBV11-2 and TRBJ2-5, is EAGVAQSPRYKIIEKRQSVAFWCNPISGHATLYWYQQILGQGPKLLIQFQNNGVVDDSQLPKDRFSAERLKGVDSTLKIQPAKLEDSAVYLCASSRQGTFQTQYFGPGTRLLVL.

This clonotype was seen many times. The chain has TRBV6-4 and TRBJ2-1; 9 nucleotides match TRBD2. The junction had 6 bases not matched to a gene; V was cut back by 2 bases and J by 7 bases. This CDR3 has 15 amino acids. Germline-derived CDR1 and CDR2 are MRHNA and SNTAGT. The CDR3 sequence is CASSDGESGGNEQFF. CDR3 nucleotide sequence: TGTGCCAGCAGTGACGGGGAAAGCGGGGGGAATGAGCAGTTCTTC.

This clonotype was found many times. The chain employs TRBV30 and TRBJ2-3; D gene unclear. The CDR3 totals 12 residues. V dropped 5 bases and J dropped 3 bases, with 9 bases sitting between them. Germline V gene data show CDR1 as GTSNPN and CDR2 as SVGIG (reference sequence). Written as DNA, the CDR3 is TGTGCCTGGGGGCCCTTTACAGATACGCAGTATTTT. Protein: CAWGPFTDTQYF.

The rearrangement links TRBV9 to TRBJ2-1, with no clear D. Trimming shortened V by 4 bases and J by 6 bases, and 14 bases separated the two germline ends. Germline assignment: CDR1 SGDLS and CDR2 YYNGEE. This CDR3 is 14 amino acids long. The CDR3 spells CASSPGRLFNEQFF. In nucleotides, the CDR3 is TGTGCCAGCAGCCCCGGTCGGCTATTCAATGAGCAGTTCTTC.

This clonotype has at least ten counts. The rearrangement links TRBV7-9 to TRBJ2-7; tentative D call: TRBD1 (5 bases). The CDR3 contains 13 residues. V lost 2 bases and J lost 4, with 9 bases in between. Germline CDR1 is SEHNR and CDR2 is FQNEAQ (reference sequence). The CDR3 spells CASSLPQGYEQYF. CDR3 DNA: TGTGCCAGCAGCTTACCCCAGGGTTACGAGCAGTACTTC.

This clonotype occurred many times. V usage is TRBV5-6 and J usage is TRBJ1-6, with no clear D. There are 13 residues in the CDR3. CDR1 is SGHDT and CDR2 is YYEEEE in the germline V gene. The V end lost 3 bases, the J end lost 15 bases, and 16 bases lay between the germline ends. The CDR3 reads CASSSSGETLLHF. CDR3 nucleotides: TGTGCCAGCAGCTCCAGCGGAGAAACACTCCTCCACTTT.

Ten or more counts support this clonotype. The CDR3 region has the DNA TGTGCCAGCAGCGGGAGTACGGAGGAAAAACTGTTTTTT. It codes for CASSGSTEEKLFF. This sequence joins TRBV28 and TRBJ1-4, with D uncertain. The germline V gene has CDR1 MDHEN and CDR2 SYDVKM. The length of the CDR3 is 13 residues. V lost 6 bases to trimming and J lost 8 bases, with 13 bases between them.

This clonotype was seen only a few times. The chain employs TRBV9 and TRBJ2-5, with 7 nucleotides matching TRBD2. The germline gives CDR1 SGDLS, CDR2 YYNGEE. Losses at the gene ends were 4 bases for V and 1 base for J; bases not matched to a gene: 4. The CDR3 totals 14 residues. The DNA of the CDR3 is TGTGCCAGCAGCAGAGGGACTATCCAAGAGACCCAGTACTTC. This sequence encodes CASSRGTIQETQYF.

This clonotype has just a few counts. The chain employs TRBV4-1 and TRBJ1-6, with 9 bases lining up with TRBD1. This CDR3 is built from 15 residues. Per the germline V gene, CDR1 is MGHRA and CDR2 is YSYEKL. The trim removed 1 base at V and 9 bases at J, leaving 4 bases unmatched. DNA of the CDR3: TGCGCCAGCAGCCAAGTGGAGACAGGGGGTTCACCCCTCCACTTT. It yields the protein CASSQVETGGSPLHF.

The table lists this clonotype with many counts. This rearrangement joins TRBV24-1 to TRBJ2-1, with D possibly TRBD1 on 6 matching bases. Germline V gives CDR1 KGHDR, CDR2 SFDVKD. This CDR3 is built from 16 residues. V gave up 4 bases and J gave up 5 bases, with 17 bases separating them. Here the CDR3 DNA reads TGTGCCACCAGTGAGTCCGGGACAAGTCCTAACAATGAGCAGTTCTTC. As protein: CATSESGTSPNNEQFF.

The chain recombines TRBV5-1 with TRBJ1-6; weak D call: TRBD1 (5 bases). With 3 bases removed from V and 8 bases from J, the gap between germline ends came to 12 bases. This CDR3 has 14 amino acids. Germline V lookup: CDR1 SGHRS, CDR2 YFSETQ. In DNA form, the CDR3 reads TGCGCCAGCAGCTGGGACCGGAGGGATTCACCCCTCCACTTT. Its protein is CASSWDRRDSPLHF.

The chain links TRBV20-1 to TRBJ1-5; D is unresolved. Trimming pared 3 bases from V and 11 bases from J, leaving 17 bases between. CDR1 and CDR2 from the germline V gene are DFQATT and SNEGSKA (reference sequence). The CDR3 is 13 residues long. The CDR3 DNA sequence: TGCAGTGCTAGCCCCCTTATAGGTGGGGCCCAGCATTTT. Residues: CSASPLIGGAQHF.

This clonotype was counted ten times or more. This chain links TRBV3-1 with TRBJ2-1; D gene ambiguous. Trimming cost V 4 bases and J 4 bases, with 8 bases left between them. Germline values: CDR1 LGHDT, CDR2 YNNKEL (reference sequence). CDR3 length: 13 residues. CDR3 sequence (DNA): TGTGCCAGCAGCCGGGATGGTTACAATGAGCAGTTCTTC. Amino acid sequence: CASSRDGYNEQFF.

This chain joins TRBV19 and TRBJ2-7, with a tentative D call TRBD2 (5 bases). CDR3 length: 15 amino acids. The V and J ends lost 9 bases and 3 bases respectively, with 21 bases between them. Germline CDR1 is LNHDA and CDR2 is SQIVND (reference sequence). Here the CDR3 reads CASQSTGVNNYEQYF. In nucleotides, the CDR3 is TGTGCCAGCCAGTCGACCGGGGTAAACAACTACGAGCAGTACTTC.

This clonotype was seen repeatedly, ten times or more. The J gene is TRBJ2-1, the V gene TRBV7-9; D gene ambiguous. The germline V and J ends were trimmed by 5 bases and 10 bases, with 12 bases remaining between them. The CDR3 is made up of 12 amino acids. Germline CDR1 and CDR2: SEHNR and FQNEAQ (reference sequence). The chain's CDR3 is CASSPHMGEQFF. The CDR3 coding sequence is TGTGCCAGCAGCCCCCATATGGGGGAGCAGTTCTTC.

This chain connects TRBV6-5 to TRBJ1-6; the D is unclear. There are 12 residues in the CDR3. Germline V CDR1 and CDR2: MNHEY, SVGAGI. V lost 2 bases, J lost 11 bases, and 7 bases lay in between. The CDR3 reads CASSYPGTPLHF. The CDR3 bases are TGTGCCAGCAGTTACCCCGGAACACCCCTCCACTTT.

In this sample, this clonotype turned up many times. The chain employs TRBV30 and TRBJ2-1; D remains unclear. CDR1 GTSNPN and CDR2 SVGIG come from the germline V gene (reference sequence). V lost 4 bases and J lost 1, with 5 bases in between. CDR3 length: 12 residues. The CDR3 DNA reads as TGTGCCTGGAAAGGGTCCTACAATGAGCAGTTCTTC. This codes for CAWKGSYNEQFF.

The gene calls are TRBV3-1 and TRBJ2-1; 11 bases fit TRBD1. J gave up 7 bases and V 5 bases, and 13 bases lay outside the gene matches. Germline-derived CDR1 and CDR2 are LGHDT and YNNKEL (reference sequence). The CDR3 length is 17 residues. CDR3 loop: CASSGRRGTGGGNEQFF. Written as DNA, the CDR3 is TGTGCCAGCAGCGGACGGCGGGGGACAGGGGGAGGGAATGAGCAGTTCTTC.

This clonotype was observed many times. CDR3 protein: CASSLVGEVKTFF. CDR3 bases: TGTGCCAGCAGCTTGGTCGGGGAGGTGAAAACTTTCTTT. The J gene is TRBJ1-1, the V gene TRBV11-2; D unresolved. Trimming removed 3 bases from V and 12 bases from J, with 17 bases in between. This CDR3 comprises 13 residues. The germline V gene encodes CDR1 SGHAT and CDR2 FQNNGV.

CDR3 DNA: TGTGCCATCGGAAACTTGAACACTGAAGCTTTCTTT. The encoded protein is CAIGNLNTEAFF. The rearrangement joins TRBV10-3 to TRBJ1-1; D is unclear. In germline, CDR1 is ENHRY, CDR2 SYGVKD. CDR3 length: 12 residues. V lost 8 bases and J lost 0, with 7 bases in between.

This clonotype appeared many times. The chain carries TRBV5-1 and TRBJ2-1, with 8 bases fitting TRBD2. The length of the CDR3 is 17 residues. Germline V lookup: CDR1 SGHRS, CDR2 YFSETQ. V shed 1 base, J shed 4 bases, and the junction held 10 bases outside the gene matches. In DNA, the CDR3 is TGCGCCAGCAGCTTGATGGCGCAGCGGGGGTTTTACAATGAGCAGTTCTTC. Its protein is CASSLMAQRGFYNEQFF.

In this sample, this clonotype turned up many times. The chain recombines TRBV11-2 with TRBJ2-5; the D is unclear. The CDR3 totals 14 residues. The V end lost 3 bases, the J end lost 3 bases, and 11 bases lay between the germline ends. The V gene's germline CDR1 is SGHAT and CDR2 FQNNGV. The CDR3 protein is CASSFQDAKETQYF. In DNA form, the CDR3 reads TGTGCCAGCAGCTTCCAAGACGCGAAAGAGACCCAGTACTTC.

With regard to this clonotype: A much larger clone is a single base away; this may be a read error. The conserved closing phenylalanine or tryptophan is absent in this CDR3, likely reflecting a read error. This chain joins TRBV11-3 and TRBJ2-1, with D perhaps matching TRBD1 (6 bases). Trimming took off 4 bases at V and 2 bases at J, with 12 bases between the two ends. This CDR3 contains 15 residues. CDR1 is SGHNT, CDR2 YENEEA, per germline. The CDR3 nucleotides read TGTGCCAGCAGCTCACAGGGTCGACCCTACAATGAGCAGTTCCTC. Protein: CASSSQGRPYNEQFL.